This T cell receptor beta chain was sequenced during a study of molecular identifiers for immune sequencing clone quantification. A remark on this clonotype: What it binds is unknown.

V dropped 1 base and J dropped 5 bases, with 18 bases sitting between them. This CDR3 spans 16 amino acids. Germline values: CDR1 LNHDA, CDR2 SQIVND (reference sequence). The study's findings and limits: Clones above 20 RNA copies held over 98% of effector molecules, under 1% in naive cells.

One entry per CDR3 protein, called by TCRdb with MiXCR from the PCR reads. Of roughly 97,000 distinct CDR3 sequences listed, 20% to 25% were seen once; the top ten hold under 1%. Sequencing used naive CD8+ T cells from blood, with Jurkat cell RNA spiked in. Regarding subset: FACS-sorted CD8+CD4-CCR7+CD45RA+ naive T cells. The rearrangement joins TRBV19 to TRBJ2-7, with TRBD1 as a possible D gene (5 bases). The receptor was derived from a human donor in good health. Some libraries in this study had Jurkat cell RNA spiked in. As DNA, the CDR3 is TGTGCCAGTAGTATAGGTGCGACAGTGTATTTCGACGAGCAGTACTTC. It specifies CASSIGATVYFDEQYF.